This T cell receptor beta chain was captured by sequencing in a study of regulatory T cells in long-lasting Graves disease. Time point meaning: persistent/refractory GD, antithyroid drugs over 5 years with positive TRAb. PBMC RNA served as the TCR library source. Only one count was recorded for this clonotype. Construction of the TCR beta libraries employed iRepertoire HTBI primers in conjunction with Arm-PCR of CDR3 regions. TCRdb independently ran MiXCR on the multiplex PCR reads; one entry per CDR3 protein. The table shows about 460,000 distinct CDR3 sequences, with 22% occurring only once. Germline V gene sequence: CDR1 SQVTM, CDR2 ANQGSEA. The CDR3 sequence is 11 residues long.

The TCR comes from a female donor with Graves disease. Source: peripheral blood mononuclear cells (PBMCs), taken when the disease was refractory, from a patient treated with antithyroid drugs. The genes are TRBV29-1 and TRBJ2-4; TRBD1 might be the D (6 bases). The closer fit of TRBJ1-2 to the DNA end suggests the J call may be wrong. The CDR3 region is CSVIRGGSYTF. The CDR3 DNA reads as TGCAGCGTGATCAGGGGCGGTAGCTACACCTTC.